This entry lists 22 T cell receptor beta chains sequenced from one sample in a study of Ad26.COV2.S vaccination and SARS-CoV-2 variants. Clones were read by immunoSEQ multiplex PCR, and TCRdb kept only the in-frame ones, dropping some. The profile covers a few hundred thousand clones, with roughly 84% appearing a single time and more than 3% taken by the ten largest. Treatment meaning: roughly 19 received Ad26.COV2.S at low or high dose, single or two shots; several received placebo; per-sample allocation not given. The samples were gathered on day 63 after the first injection of vaccine or placebo. Sequences were derived from peripheral blood, sampled in a trial of Ad26.COV2.S vaccine versus placebo. All receptors come from a person aged 18-65 years who received the Ad26.COV2.S COVID-19 vaccine or a placebo.

The V gene is TRBV7-6, the J gene TRBJ2-5, with 12 bases identical to TRBD2. V lost 6 bases and J lost 5; bases outside the gene matches: 13. The CDR3 runs to 17 residues. Germline V gene data show CDR1 as SGHVS and CDR2 as FNYEAQ. CDR3 in DNA: TGTGCCAGCAGTCGCCGACTAGCGGGGGAGATTGGGGAGACCCAGTACTTC. It codes for CASSRRLAGEIGETQYF.

The V call is TRBV7-3, the J call TRBJ1-2; D perhaps matches TRBD1 (6 bases). V was pared by 5 bases and J by 4 bases, with 14 bases between. CDR3 length: 14 amino acids. Per germline, CDR1 SGHTA and CDR2 FQGTGA. This chain's CDR3 is CASSPSGDAYGYTF. For the CDR3, the DNA is TGTGCCAGCAGCCCATCAGGGGATGCCTATGGCTACACCTTC.

The V gene is TRBV27, the J gene TRBJ2-5, with no clear D. Between the trimmed V and J ends, which lost 2 bases and 3 bases, there was a span of 7 bases. CDR3 length: 13 residues. The germline V gene has CDR1 MNHEY and CDR2 SMNVEV (reference sequence). CDR3 sequence reads: CASSLSTEETQYF. In nucleotides, the CDR3 is TGTGCCAGCAGTTTAAGCACAGAAGAGACCCAGTACTTC.

The chain uses TRBV13 and TRBJ2-7; 8 nucleotides line up with TRBD1. V trimming: 0 bases; J trimming: 6 bases; junction bases outside the gene matches: 1. The length of the CDR3 is 13 residues. From germline, CDR1 is PRHDT and CDR2 FYEKMQ (reference sequence). The CDR3 region is CASSLGQGGEQYF. CDR3 coding DNA: TGTGCCAGCAGCTTAGGACAGGGGGGCGAGCAGTACTTC.

The chain employs TRBV27 and TRBJ2-1, with D uncertain. V was trimmed by 0 bases and J by 7 bases, leaving 13 bases between them. The CDR3 loop spans 15 amino acids. Germline V lookup: CDR1 MNHEY, CDR2 SMNVEV (reference sequence). CDR3 amino acids: CASSLSRQVGNEQFF. The CDR3 DNA reads as TGTGCCAGCAGTTTATCGAGGCAGGTTGGAAATGAGCAGTTCTTC.

With regard to this clone: Other nucleotide sequences in the sample specify the same CDR3. V gene TRBV7-6 combines with J gene TRBJ2-7; perhaps TRBD2 as D (7 bases). Between the trimmed V and J ends, which lost 5 bases and 0 bases, there was a span of 11 bases. The CDR3 spans 14 residues. CDR1 and CDR2 from the germline V gene are SGHVS and FNYEAQ. The CDR3 protein is CASSPRGGSYEQYF. In DNA form, the CDR3 reads TGTGCCAGCAGCCCGAGGGGGGGCTCCTACGAGCAGTACTTC.

V usage is TRBV5-1 and J usage is TRBJ1-1; D is ambiguous. The CDR3 runs 15 residues. Per germline, CDR1 SGHRS and CDR2 YFSETQ. V gave up 1 base and J gave up 0 bases, with 10 bases separating them. The CDR3 is CASSLQRPMNTEAFF. The CDR3 DNA reads as TGCGCCAGCAGCTTGCAGAGGCCTATGAACACTGAAGCTTTCTTT. Complete variable domain (other parts from reference TRBV5-1 and TRBJ1-1): KAGVTQTPRYLIKTRGQQVTLSCSPISGHRSVSWYQQTPGQGLQFLFEYFSETQRNKGNFPGRFSGRQFSNSRSEMNVSTLELGDSALYLCASSLQRPMNTEAFFGQGTRLTVV.

The chain has TRBV6-6 and TRBJ1-1, with 12 bases matching TRBD1. Germline values: CDR1 MNHNY, CDR2 SVGAGI (reference sequence). After removal of 2 bases from V and 10 bases from J, the junction contained 11 bases not matched to a gene. This CDR3 is built from 16 residues. CDR3 protein: CASSYGTGGLSSVAFF. The CDR3 nucleotides read TGTGCCAGCAGTTACGGGACAGGGGGCCTTTCTTCAGTAGCTTTCTTT.

The chain is built from TRBV9 and TRBJ2-7, with TRBD1 matching over 8 bases. Germline V gene lookup returns CDR1 SGDLS and CDR2 YYNGEE. This CDR3 region has 12 residues. V shed 2 bases, J shed 6 bases, and the junction held 1 base outside the gene matches. CDR3 loop: CASSVTGGEQYF. CDR3 in DNA: TGTGCCAGCAGCGTTACAGGGGGCGAGCAGTACTTC.

The chain recombines TRBV25-1 with TRBJ2-1; D may be TRBD1 (6 bases). The ends were cut back, 3 bases at V and 7 bases at J, with 25 bases in the middle. Germline values: CDR1 MGHDK, CDR2 SYGVNS. The length of the CDR3 is 18 residues. In nucleotides, the CDR3 is TGTGCCAGCAGTGACAGGACTCGAACAGGGTTCACGTTGAATGAGCAGTTCTTC. Encoded protein: CASSDRTRTGFTLNEQFF.

This clone has a single count. The rearrangement links TRBV7-2 to TRBJ1-6; TRBD1 might be the D (6 bases). The germline gives CDR1 SGHTA, CDR2 FQGNSA. The CDR3 covers 16 residues. V lost 4 bases, J lost 6 bases, and 16 bases lay in between. This CDR3 is CASSWSAGVTNSPLHF. The CDR3 coding sequence is TGTGCCAGCAGCTGGTCGGCAGGGGTGACTAATTCACCCCTCCACTTT. The full variable domain, its missing parts supplied by reference TRBV7-2 and TRBJ1-6, is GAGVSQSPSNKVTEKGKDVELRCDPISGHTALYWYRQSLGQGLEFLIYFQGNSAPDKSGLPSDRFSAERTGGSVSTLTIQRTQQEDSAVYLCASSWSAGVTNSPLHFGNGTRLTVT.

The chain uses TRBV7-6 and TRBJ1-4; TRBD1 is a possible D gene (5 bases). The ends were cut back, 6 bases at V and 0 bases at J, with 17 bases in the middle. Germline CDR1 reads SGHVS; CDR2 reads FNYEAQ. The CDR3 contains 17 residues. CDR3 loop: CASRPISGGPTNEKLFF. In DNA form, the CDR3 reads TGTGCCAGCAGGCCGATTTCGGGGGGACCAACTAATGAAAAACTGTTTTTT.

V gene TRBV30 combines with J gene TRBJ1-4; D gene ambiguous. This CDR3 region has 15 residues. Germline values: CDR1 GTSNPN, CDR2 SVGIG (reference sequence). V lost 0 bases and J 1 base, leaving 9 bases between the germline ends. CDR3 loop: CAWSVPGGTNEKLFF. Written as DNA, the CDR3 is TGTGCCTGGAGTGTACCAGGAGGAACTAATGAAAAACTGTTTTTT.

This rearrangement joins TRBV24-1 to TRBJ2-2; D gene uncertain. The CDR3 runs 12 residues. Trimming removed 3 bases at V and 8 bases at J, with 6 bases between. Germline CDR1 reads KGHDR; CDR2 reads SFDVKD. This chain's CDR3 is CATSDPRGELFF. The CDR3 DNA reads as TGTGCCACCAGTGATCCTCGGGGGGAGCTGTTTTTT.

The chain recombines TRBV30 with TRBJ2-2; D is unclear. The germline CDR1 and CDR2 sequences are GTSNPN and SVGIG (reference sequence). Trimming removed 4 bases from V and 2 bases from J, with 5 bases in between. This CDR3 is 12 amino acids long. CDR3 nucleotide sequence: TGTGCCTGGAAGCCAAACACCGGGGAGCTGTTTTTT. Encoded protein: CAWKPNTGELFF.

The V gene is TRBV6-5, the J gene TRBJ1-1, with D possibly TRBD1 on 6 matching bases. Trimming removed 4 bases at V and 6 bases at J, with 12 bases between. CDR3 length: 13 residues. Germline V gives CDR1 MNHEY, CDR2 SVGAGI. CDR3 DNA: TGTGCCAGCAGTTCCCTGGGGGCCTCTGAAGCTTTCTTT. This sequence encodes CASSSLGASEAFF.

V and J are TRBV18 and TRBJ1-6, with 12 bases fitting TRBD1. This CDR3 has 16 amino acids. Looked up from germline, CDR1 is KGHSH and CDR2 is LQKENI. J lost 8 bases, V lost 3 bases, and 5 bases had no gene match. The CDR3 nucleotides are TGTGCCAGCTCACCCCAAGGGACAGGGGGCGATTCACCCCTCCACTTT. The encoded protein is CASSPQGTGGDSPLHF. The full variable domain, its missing parts supplied by reference TRBV18 and TRBJ1-6, is NAGVMQNPRHLVRRRGQEARLRCSPMKGHSHVYWYRQLPEEGLKFMVYLQKENIIDESGMPKERFSAEFPKEGPSILRIQQVVRGDSAAYFCASSPQGTGGDSPLHFGNGTRLTVT.

In this sample, this clone turned up once. This chain connects TRBV5-4 to TRBJ2-7; 8 bases map to TRBD1. Germline loops: CDR1 SGHNT, CDR2 YYREEE (reference sequence). Trimming at V came to 4 bases and at J to 7 bases, leaving 4 bases not matched to a gene. The CDR3 extends over 12 amino acids. The CDR3 loop is CASSRTGWEQYF. The CDR3 nucleotides are TGTGCCAGCAGCCGGACAGGGTGGGAGCAGTACTTC.

This clone was seen a single time. The chain employs TRBV7-9 and TRBJ2-4, with 10 positions matching TRBD1. The J segment lost 3 bases and the V segment lost 1 base, leaving 3 bases of the junction unmatched. CDR3 length equals 16 residues. CDR1 is SEHNR and CDR2 is FQNEAQ in the germline V gene (reference sequence). The CDR3 DNA is TGTGCCAGCAGCTTAGGACAGGGGGCGATCAAAAACATTCAGTACTTC. Its translation is CASSLGQGAIKNIQYF.

The V gene is TRBV10-3, the J gene TRBJ2-1, with unresolved D. V lost 1 base to trimming and J lost 7 bases, with 5 bases between them. The CDR3 totals 12 residues. CDR1 is ENHRY, CDR2 SYGVKD, per germline. CDR3 residues: CAISELGNEQFF. The CDR3 DNA reads as TGTGCCATCAGTGAGTTGGGGAATGAGCAGTTCTTC.

For the CDR3, the DNA is TGTGCCAGTATCAAGACCGGGACCGGGGAGCTGTTTTTT. Protein product: CASIKTGTGELFF. The rearrangement links TRBV19 to TRBJ2-2; D ambiguous. CDR1 and CDR2 (germline): LNHDA, SQIVND (reference sequence). The CDR3 length is 13 residues. Trimming removed 7 bases at V and 5 bases at J, with 11 bases between.

This clone was found once. J is TRBJ2-3 and V is TRBV6-5; D is unclear. This CDR3 is 15 amino acids long. In germline, CDR1 is MNHEY, CDR2 SVGAGI. V gave up 6 bases and J gave up 4 bases, with 17 bases separating them. In DNA, the CDR3 is TGTGCCAGCAGACAATCCCATCAAGTTTCAGATACGCAGTATTTT. It translates to CASRQSHQVSDTQYF.